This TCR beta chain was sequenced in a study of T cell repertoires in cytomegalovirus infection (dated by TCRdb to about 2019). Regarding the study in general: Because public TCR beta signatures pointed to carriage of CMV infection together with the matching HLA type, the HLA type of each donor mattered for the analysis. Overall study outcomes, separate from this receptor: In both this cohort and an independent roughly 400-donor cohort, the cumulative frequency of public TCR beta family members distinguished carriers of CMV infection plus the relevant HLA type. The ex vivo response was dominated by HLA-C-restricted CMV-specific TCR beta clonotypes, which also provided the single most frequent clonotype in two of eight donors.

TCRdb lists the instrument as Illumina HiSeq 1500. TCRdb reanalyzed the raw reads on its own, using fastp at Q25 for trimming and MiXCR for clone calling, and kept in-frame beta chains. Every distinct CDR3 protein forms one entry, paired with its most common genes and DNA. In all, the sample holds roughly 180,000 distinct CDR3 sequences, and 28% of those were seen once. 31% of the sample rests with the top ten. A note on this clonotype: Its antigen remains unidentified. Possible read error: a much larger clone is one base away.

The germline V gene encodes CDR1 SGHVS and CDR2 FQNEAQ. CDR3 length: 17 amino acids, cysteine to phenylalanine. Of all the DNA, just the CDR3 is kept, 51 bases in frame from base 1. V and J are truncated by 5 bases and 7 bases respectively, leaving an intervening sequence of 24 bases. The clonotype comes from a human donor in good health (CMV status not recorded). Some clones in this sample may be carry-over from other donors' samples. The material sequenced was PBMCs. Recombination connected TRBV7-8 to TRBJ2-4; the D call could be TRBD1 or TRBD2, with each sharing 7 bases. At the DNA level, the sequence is TGTGCCAGCAGCCCGTCCAGGGCAGGGGGGGGTCGGAACATTCAGTACTTC. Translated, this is CASSPSRAGGGRNIQYF.